One and the same sample provided the 3 T cell receptor beta chains below, sequenced in a study of tumor-infiltrating lymphocytes in primary liver carcinoma. In addition to blood RNA drawn from unsorted whole blood, germline DNA was extracted. TCR beta cDNA was made from around 520 ng total RNA with a constant-region primer. A slightly modified ARM-PCR protocol with three nested multiplex PCR rounds produced these TCR beta libraries. It was with TRBV1-TRBV30 forward primers and a C-beta reverse primer that the first two PCR rounds were run, at 10 to 11 cycles each. TCRdb re-called the multiplex PCR reads through MiXCR, storing one row per CDR3 protein. The table lists fewer than 350,000 distinct CDR3 sequences, roughly two thirds of them singletons. Material: peripheral blood. Receptors were obtained from a man aged 35-49 years with primary liver carcinoma and hepatitis B virus infection.

To note about this clonotype: Sequence at one end of the junction differs from germline and may be a read error. The chain joins TRBV11-2 to TRBJ1-4, with TRBD1 matching 7 bases. The CDR3 has 16 residues. Germline CDR1 SGHAT, CDR2 FQNNGV. This chain's CDR3 is CTSSPGARDSQEKLFF. The DNA of the CDR3 is TGCACCAGCAGCCCAGGGGCGAGGGACAGCCAGGAAAAACTGTTTTTT.

This clonotype has a handful of counts. This chain uses TRBV5-1 with TRBJ1-1; D is uncertain. Germline CDR1 SGHRS, CDR2 YFSETQ. CDR3 size: 15 residues. V was shortened by 1 base and J by 1 base, with 11 bases between the two germline ends. As DNA, the CDR3 is TGCGCCAGCAGCTTGAATTCAGCCTCGAACACTGAAGCTTTCTTT. It codes for CASSLNSASNTEAFF.

J is TRBJ1-2 and V is TRBV5-1; 7 bases align to TRBD1. The germline V gene has CDR1 SGHRS and CDR2 YFSETQ. With 2 bases clipped from V and 7 bases from J, the junction kept 11 bases outside the gene matches. The CDR3 length is 15 residues. DNA of the CDR3: TGCGCCAGCAGCTTAGCTTTCGACAGGGACCTTGGCTACACCTTC. Translation gives CASSLAFDRDLGYTF.